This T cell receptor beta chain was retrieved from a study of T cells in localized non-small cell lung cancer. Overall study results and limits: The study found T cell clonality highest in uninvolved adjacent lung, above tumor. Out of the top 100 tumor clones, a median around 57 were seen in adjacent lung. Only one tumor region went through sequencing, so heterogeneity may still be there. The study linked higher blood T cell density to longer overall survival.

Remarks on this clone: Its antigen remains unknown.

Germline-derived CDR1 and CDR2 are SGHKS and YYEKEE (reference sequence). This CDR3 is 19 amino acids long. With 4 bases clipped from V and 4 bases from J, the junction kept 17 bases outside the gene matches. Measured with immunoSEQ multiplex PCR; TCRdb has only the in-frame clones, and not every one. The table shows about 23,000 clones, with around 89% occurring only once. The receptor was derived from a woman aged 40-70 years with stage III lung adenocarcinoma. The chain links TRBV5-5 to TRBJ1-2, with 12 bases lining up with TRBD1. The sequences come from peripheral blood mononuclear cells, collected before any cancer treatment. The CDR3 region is CASSGSGTGGASSTYGYTF. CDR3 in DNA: TGTGCCAGCAGCGGGTCCGGGACAGGGGGCGCCTCCTCGACCTATGGCTACACCTTC.